Listed below are T cell receptor beta chains from one sample, sequenced in a study of T cells in Graves' hyperthyroidism and ophthalmopathy. MiXCR was run by TCRdb on the multiplex PCR reads, yielding one entry per CDR3 protein. The table lists more than 650,000 distinct CDR3 sequences, 14% of them singletons. The sequencing input was blood. Receptor source: a woman in her late teens or twenties with Graves' hyperthyroidism. CDR3s include the opening cysteine and the closing phenylalanine or tryptophan. The D gene is left open where the match is weak. Only some rows state a clone size, as once, few, many or a class for expanded clones.

many	NA	TRBV30	TRBJ2-7	CAWRRDSYEQYF	TGTGCCTGGAGAAGGGACTCCTACGAGCAGTACTTC
many	TRBD1	TRBV11-3	TRBJ2-3	CASSLVATGGTDTQYF	TGTGCCAGCAGCTTAGTGGCGACAGGGGGGACAGATACGCAGTATTTT
many	TRBD1	TRBV30	TRBJ2-7	CAWSPPGQGAGEQYF	TGTGCCTGGAGTCCCCCGGGACAGGGGGCAGGGGAGCAGTACTTC
few	TRBD2	TRBV20-1	TRBJ2-7	CSANSGRGLYEQYF	TGCAGTGCTAATAGCGGGAGAGGTCTATACGAGCAGTACTTC
many	TRBD1	TRBV2	TRBJ2-7	CAITGQGGYEQYF	TGTGCCATTACCGGACAGGGTGGATACGAGCAGTACTTC
few	NA	TRBV14	TRBJ1-2	CASSQDSPFSGARPYGYTF	TGTGCCAGCAGCCAAGATAGCCCCTTCTCAGGGGCTCGTCCCTATGGCTACACCTTC
NA	NA	TRBV6-1	TRBJ1-2	CASSAPYGASGSYGYTF	TGTGCCAGCAGTGCGCCATATGGGGCGTCAGGAAGCTATGGCTACACCTTC
many	NA	TRBV6-1	TRBJ1-6	CASSTVTGLHF	TGTGCCAGCAGCACAGTCACGGGACTCCACTTT
NA	NA	TRBV4-1	TRBJ1-5	CASSQGSPSPYNQPQHF	TGCGCCAGCAGCCAAGGATCGCCATCCCCTTACAATCAGCCCCAGCATTTT
few	TRBD2	TRBV5-5	TRBJ2-2	CASSLTPGTSGRIRPGELFF	TGTGCCAGCAGCTTGACGCCCGGGACTAGCGGGAGGATACGCCCCGGGGAGCTGTTTTTT